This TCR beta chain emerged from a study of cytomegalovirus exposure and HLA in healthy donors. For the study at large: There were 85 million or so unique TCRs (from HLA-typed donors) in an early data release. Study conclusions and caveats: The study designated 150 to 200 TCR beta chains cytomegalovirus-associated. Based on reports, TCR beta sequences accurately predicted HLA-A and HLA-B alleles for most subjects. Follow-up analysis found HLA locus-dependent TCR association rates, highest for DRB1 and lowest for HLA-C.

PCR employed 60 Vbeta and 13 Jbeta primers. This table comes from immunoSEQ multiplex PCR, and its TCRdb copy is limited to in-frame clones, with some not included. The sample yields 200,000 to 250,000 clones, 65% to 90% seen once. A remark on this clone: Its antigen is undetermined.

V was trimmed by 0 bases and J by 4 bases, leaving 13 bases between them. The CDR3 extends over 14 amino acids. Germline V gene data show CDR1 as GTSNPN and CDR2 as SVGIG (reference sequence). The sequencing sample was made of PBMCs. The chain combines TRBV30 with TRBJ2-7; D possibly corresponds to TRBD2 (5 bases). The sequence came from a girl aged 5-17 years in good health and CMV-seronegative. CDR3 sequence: CAWSVRPGLYEQYF. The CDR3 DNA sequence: TGTGCCTGGAGTGTAAGACCGGGGTTGTACGAGCAGTACTTC.